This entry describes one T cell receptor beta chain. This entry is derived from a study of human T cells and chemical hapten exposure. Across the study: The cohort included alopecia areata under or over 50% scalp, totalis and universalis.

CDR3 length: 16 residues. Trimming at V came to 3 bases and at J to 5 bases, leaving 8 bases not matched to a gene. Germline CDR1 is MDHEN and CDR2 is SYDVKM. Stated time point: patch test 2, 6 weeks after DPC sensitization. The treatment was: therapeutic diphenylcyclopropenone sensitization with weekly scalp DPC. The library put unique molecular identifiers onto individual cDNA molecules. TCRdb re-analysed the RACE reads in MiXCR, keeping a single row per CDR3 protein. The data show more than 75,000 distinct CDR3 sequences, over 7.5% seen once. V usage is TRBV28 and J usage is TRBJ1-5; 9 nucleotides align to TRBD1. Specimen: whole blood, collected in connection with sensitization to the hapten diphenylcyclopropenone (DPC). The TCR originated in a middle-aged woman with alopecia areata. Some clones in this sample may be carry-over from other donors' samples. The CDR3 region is CASSFWGQGDDQPQHF. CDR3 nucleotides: TGTGCCAGCAGTTTCTGGGGACAGGGTGACGATCAGCCCCAGCATTTT. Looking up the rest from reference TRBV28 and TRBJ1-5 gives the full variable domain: DVKVTQSSRYLVKRTGEKVFLECVQDMDHENMFWYRQDPGLGLRLIYFSYDVKMKEKGDIPEGYSVSREKKERFSLILESASTNQTSMYLCASSFWGQGDDQPQHFGDGTRLSIL.